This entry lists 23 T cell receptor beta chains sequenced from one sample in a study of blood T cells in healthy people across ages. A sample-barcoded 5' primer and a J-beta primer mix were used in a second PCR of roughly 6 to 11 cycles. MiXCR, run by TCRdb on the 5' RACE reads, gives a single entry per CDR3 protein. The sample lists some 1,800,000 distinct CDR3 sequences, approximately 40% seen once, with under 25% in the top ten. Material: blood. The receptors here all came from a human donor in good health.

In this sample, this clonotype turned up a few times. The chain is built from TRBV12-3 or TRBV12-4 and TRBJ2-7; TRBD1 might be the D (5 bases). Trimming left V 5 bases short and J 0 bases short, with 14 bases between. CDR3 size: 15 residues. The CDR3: CASSTTQGFSYEQYF. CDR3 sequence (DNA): TGTGCCAGCAGTACAACGCAGGGTTTCTCCTACGAGCAGTACTTC.

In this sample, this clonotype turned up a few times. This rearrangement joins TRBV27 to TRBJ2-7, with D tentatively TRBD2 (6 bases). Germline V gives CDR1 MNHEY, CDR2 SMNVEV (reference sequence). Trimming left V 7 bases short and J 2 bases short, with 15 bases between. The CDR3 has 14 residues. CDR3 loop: CASNLRDFTYEQYF. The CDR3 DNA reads TGTGCCAGCAACTTGAGGGACTTCACCTACGAGCAGTACTTC.

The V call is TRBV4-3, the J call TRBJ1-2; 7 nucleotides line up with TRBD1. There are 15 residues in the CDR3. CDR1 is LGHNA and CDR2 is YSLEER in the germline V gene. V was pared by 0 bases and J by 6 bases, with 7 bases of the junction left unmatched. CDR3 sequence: CASSQEGGTANGYTF. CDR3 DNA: TGCGCCAGCAGCCAAGAAGGGGGGACAGCTAATGGCTACACCTTC.

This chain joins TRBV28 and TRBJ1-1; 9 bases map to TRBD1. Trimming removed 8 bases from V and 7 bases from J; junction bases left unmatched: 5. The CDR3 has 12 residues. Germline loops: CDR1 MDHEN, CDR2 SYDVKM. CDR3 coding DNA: TGTGCCAGCGAGACAGGGGGAAGTGAAGCTTTCTTT. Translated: CASETGGSEAFF.

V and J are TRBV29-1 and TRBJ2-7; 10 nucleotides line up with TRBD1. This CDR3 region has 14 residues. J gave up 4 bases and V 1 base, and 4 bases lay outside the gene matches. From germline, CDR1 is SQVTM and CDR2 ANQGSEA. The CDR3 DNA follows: TGCAGCGTTGAAGGGGGACAGGGGATTTACGAGCAGTACTTC. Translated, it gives CSVEGGQGIYEQYF.

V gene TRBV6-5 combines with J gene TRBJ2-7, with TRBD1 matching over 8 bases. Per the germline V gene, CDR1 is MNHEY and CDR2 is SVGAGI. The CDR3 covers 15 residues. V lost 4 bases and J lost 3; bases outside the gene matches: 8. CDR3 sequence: CASSLGAGQGYEQYF. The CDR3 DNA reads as TGTGCCAGCAGTTTGGGCGCCGGACAGGGCTACGAGCAGTACTTC.

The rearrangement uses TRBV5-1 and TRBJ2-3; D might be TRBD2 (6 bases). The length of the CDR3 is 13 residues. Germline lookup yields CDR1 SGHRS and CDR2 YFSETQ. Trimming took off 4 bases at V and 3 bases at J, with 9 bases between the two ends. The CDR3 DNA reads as TGCGCCAGCAGCCGGAGGGAGACAGATACGCAGTATTTT. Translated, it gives CASSRRETDTQYF.

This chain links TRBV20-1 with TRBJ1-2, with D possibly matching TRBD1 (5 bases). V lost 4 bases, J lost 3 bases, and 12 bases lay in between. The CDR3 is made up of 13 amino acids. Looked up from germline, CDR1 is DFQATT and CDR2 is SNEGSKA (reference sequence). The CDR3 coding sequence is TGCAGTGCTACCCATTTGGGGGACTATGGCTACACCTTC. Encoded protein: CSATHLGDYGYTF.

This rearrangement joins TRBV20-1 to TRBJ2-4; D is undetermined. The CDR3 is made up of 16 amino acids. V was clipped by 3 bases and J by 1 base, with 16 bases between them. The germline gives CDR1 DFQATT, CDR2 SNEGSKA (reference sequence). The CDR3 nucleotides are TGCAGTGCTAGTGTGGCAGGTTCTGACGCCAAAAACATTCAGTACTTC. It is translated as CSASVAGSDAKNIQYF.

For the CDR3, the DNA is TGCAGTGCTAGAATTGGGGATGGCTACACCTTC. Residues: CSARIGDGYTF. The chain has TRBV20-1 and TRBJ1-2, with D hard to call. The CDR3 has 11 residues. Germline V lookup: CDR1 DFQATT, CDR2 SNEGSKA (reference sequence). V shed 2 bases and J shed 6 bases, with 7 bases lying between them.

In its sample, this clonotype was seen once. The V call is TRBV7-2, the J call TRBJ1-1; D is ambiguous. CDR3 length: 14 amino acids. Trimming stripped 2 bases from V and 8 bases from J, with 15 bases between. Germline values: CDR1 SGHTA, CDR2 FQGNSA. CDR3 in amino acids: CASSLISGLSEAFF. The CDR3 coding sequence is TGTGCCAGCAGCTTAATTTCTGGACTGTCGGAAGCTTTCTTT. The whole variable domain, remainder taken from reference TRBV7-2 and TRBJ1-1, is GAGVSQSPSNKVTEKGKDVELRCDPISGHTALYWYRQSLGQGLEFLIYFQGNSAPDKSGLPSDRFSAERTGGSVSTLTIQRTQQEDSAVYLCASSLISGLSEAFFGQGTRLTVV.

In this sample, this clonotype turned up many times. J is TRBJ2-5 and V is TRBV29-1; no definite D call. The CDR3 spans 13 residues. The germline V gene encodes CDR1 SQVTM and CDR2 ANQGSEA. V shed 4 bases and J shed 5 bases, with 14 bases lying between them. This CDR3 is CSVVLGNRETQYF. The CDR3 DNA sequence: TGCAGCGTTGTTCTCGGCAATCGGGAGACCCAGTACTTC.

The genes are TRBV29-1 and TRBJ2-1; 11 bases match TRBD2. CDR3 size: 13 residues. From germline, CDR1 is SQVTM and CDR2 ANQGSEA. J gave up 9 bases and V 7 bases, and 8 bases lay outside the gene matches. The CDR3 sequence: CSAVSGGAGEQFF. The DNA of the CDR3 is TGCAGCGCTGTTAGCGGGGGGGCGGGTGAGCAGTTCTTC.

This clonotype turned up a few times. The CDR3 spells CASSYSWGANYGYTF. As DNA, the CDR3 is TGTGCCAGCAGTTACTCGTGGGGCGCTAACTATGGCTACACCTTC. The chain employs TRBV6-2 or TRBV6-3 and TRBJ1-2, with D tentatively TRBD1 (5 bases). This CDR3 region has 15 residues. V lost 0 bases and J 0 bases, leaving 8 bases between the germline ends. Germline CDR1 reads MNHEY; CDR2 reads SVGEGT.

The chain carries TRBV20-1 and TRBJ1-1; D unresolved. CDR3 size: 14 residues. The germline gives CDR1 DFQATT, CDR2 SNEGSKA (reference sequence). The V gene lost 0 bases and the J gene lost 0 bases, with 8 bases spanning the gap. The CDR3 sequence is CSARDSGVNTEAFF. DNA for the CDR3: TGCAGTGCTAGAGATAGCGGGGTGAACACTGAAGCTTTCTTT.

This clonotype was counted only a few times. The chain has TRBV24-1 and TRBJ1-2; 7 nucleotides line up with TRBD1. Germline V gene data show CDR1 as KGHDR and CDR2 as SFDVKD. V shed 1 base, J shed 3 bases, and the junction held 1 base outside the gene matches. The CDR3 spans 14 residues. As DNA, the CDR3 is TGTGCCACCAGTGATTTCGGGACAGACTATGGCTACACCTTC. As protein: CATSDFGTDYGYTF.

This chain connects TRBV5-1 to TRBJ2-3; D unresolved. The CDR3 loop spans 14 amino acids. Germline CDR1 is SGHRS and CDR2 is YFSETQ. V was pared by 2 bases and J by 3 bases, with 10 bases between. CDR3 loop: CASSFPLATDTQYF. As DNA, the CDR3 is TGCGCCAGCAGCTTCCCGTTAGCTACAGATACGCAGTATTTT.

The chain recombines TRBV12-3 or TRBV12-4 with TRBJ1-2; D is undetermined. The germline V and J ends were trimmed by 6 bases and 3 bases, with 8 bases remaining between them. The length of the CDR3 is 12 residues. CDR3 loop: CASSNSDYGYTF. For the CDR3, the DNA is TGTGCCAGCAGCAACTCAGACTATGGCTACACCTTC.

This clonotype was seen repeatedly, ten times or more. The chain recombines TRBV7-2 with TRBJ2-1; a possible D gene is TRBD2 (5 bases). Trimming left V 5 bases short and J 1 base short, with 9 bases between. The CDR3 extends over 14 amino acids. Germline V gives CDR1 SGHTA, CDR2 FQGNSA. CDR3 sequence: CASSRTRSYNEQFF. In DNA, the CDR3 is TGTGCCAGCAGCCGGACTCGTTCCTACAATGAGCAGTTCTTC.

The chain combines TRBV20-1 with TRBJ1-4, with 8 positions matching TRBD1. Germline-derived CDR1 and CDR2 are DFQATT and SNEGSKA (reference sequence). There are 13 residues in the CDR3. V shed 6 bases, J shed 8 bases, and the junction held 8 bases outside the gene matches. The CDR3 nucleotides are TGCAGTGCCCCCGACAGGGGTCTGGAAAAACTGTTTTTT. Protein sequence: CSAPDRGLEKLFF.

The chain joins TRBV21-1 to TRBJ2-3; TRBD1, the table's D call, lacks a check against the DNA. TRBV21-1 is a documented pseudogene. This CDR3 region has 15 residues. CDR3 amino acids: CASSIPGSSTDTQYF. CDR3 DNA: TGTGCCAGCAGCATTCCGGGGTCCAGCACAGATACGCAGTATTTT.

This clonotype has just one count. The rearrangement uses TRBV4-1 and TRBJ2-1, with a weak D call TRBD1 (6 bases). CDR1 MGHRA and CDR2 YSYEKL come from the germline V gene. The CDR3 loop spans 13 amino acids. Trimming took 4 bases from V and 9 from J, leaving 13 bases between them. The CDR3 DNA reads TGCGCCAGCAGCCCCCAGGGGTCCCCTGAGCAGTTCTTC. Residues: CASSPQGSPEQFF.

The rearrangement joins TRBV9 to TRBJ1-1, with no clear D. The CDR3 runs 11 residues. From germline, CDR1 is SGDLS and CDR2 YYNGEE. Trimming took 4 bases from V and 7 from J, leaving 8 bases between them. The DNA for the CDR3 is TGTGCCAGCAGCCCTCAGTATGAAGCTTTCTTT. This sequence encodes CASSPQYEAFF.